This T cell receptor beta chain is drawn from a study of blood T cell repertoires in COVID-19. V was trimmed by 2 bases and J by 0 bases, leaving 20 bases between them. Looked up from germline, CDR1 is SNHLY and CDR2 is FYNNEI. This CDR3 has 18 amino acids. Per the authors' pipeline: The authors estimated nucleated cell counts from reference gene primer amplification. Produced via immunoSEQ multiplex PCR; TCRdb's table is partial and in-frame only. That table supplies the V and J calls and clone size; D and trimming were determined from the DNA. The table has more than 200,000 clones, roughly 86% seen once.

Sequenced material: peripheral blood. V is TRBV2 and J is TRBJ2-7; tentatively, D is TRBD1 (6 bases). The origin of this receptor is a human donor in a cohort sampled during active COVID-19. CDR3 sequence reads: CASSEFHPGRDTSYEQYF. The CDR3, as DNA: TGTGCCAGCAGTGAATTTCACCCGGGACGGGACACCTCCTACGAGCAGTACTTC.